This is a list of T cell receptor beta chains from one sample in a study of shared clonotypes between healthy human individuals. Produced via immunoSEQ multiplex PCR; TCRdb's table is partial and in-frame only. Here the sample spans approximately 700,000 clones, 55% to 85% being singletons. Sequenced input: memory CD4+ T cells sorted from blood. Source of these receptors: a woman aged 25-40 years in good health. CDR3s include the opening cysteine and the closing phenylalanine or tryptophan. A D gene is named only where the DNA matches it firmly. Clone size appears in some rows only: once, few, many, or a class for an expanded clone.

v_gene: TRBV19
j_gene: TRBJ1-5
abundance: few
d_gene: NA
CDR3nt: TGTGCCAGTAGTATAGGGGGTTGGCCCCAGCATTTT
CDR3aa: CASSIGGWPQHF

v_gene: TRBV6-5
j_gene: TRBJ2-7
abundance: NA
d_gene: TRBD2
CDR3nt: TGTGCCAGCAGTCCCGGGAGGCCCCCCTACGAGCAGTACTTC
CDR3aa: CASSPGRPPYEQYF

v_gene: TRBV6-1
j_gene: TRBJ1-5
abundance: NA
d_gene: TRBD1
CDR3nt: TGTGCCAGCAGTCTAGGACAGGCCCTCAATCAGCCCCAGCATTTT
CDR3aa: CASSLGQALNQPQHF

v_gene: TRBV27
j_gene: TRBJ1-2
abundance: NA
d_gene: NA
CDR3nt: TGTGCCAGCAGGGGGGGGGACACCGGGCCGAGGGGCTACACCTTC
CDR3aa: CASRGGDTGPRGYTF

v_gene: TRBV11-2
j_gene: TRBJ2-3
abundance: NA
d_gene: NA
CDR3nt: TGTGCCAGCAGCGGAAGTAGGGGGGTTTCAGATACGCAGTATTTT
CDR3aa: CASSGSRGVSDTQYF

v_gene: TRBV6-1
j_gene: TRBJ1-1
abundance: NA
d_gene: NA
CDR3nt: TGTGCCAGCAGTGTACTGGCCACTGAAGCTTTCTTT
CDR3aa: CASSVLATEAFF

v_gene: TRBV7-3
j_gene: TRBJ2-1
abundance: NA
d_gene: NA
CDR3nt: TGTGCCAGCAGCTTATATTCTAGCGTTGGTGAGCAGTTCTTC
CDR3aa: CASSLYSSVGEQFF

v_gene: TRBV7-8
j_gene: TRBJ1-5
abundance: NA
d_gene: TRBD1
CDR3nt: TGTGCCAGCAGCCCACACCGGGACAGAAGTCAGCCCCAGCATTTT
CDR3aa: CASSPHRDRSQPQHF

v_gene: TRBV5-1
j_gene: TRBJ2-7
abundance: few
d_gene: NA
CDR3nt: TGCGCCAGCAGCTTGGGCAGGGAGTATGGCGAGCAGTACTTC
CDR3aa: CASSLGREYGEQYF

v_gene: TRBV25-1
j_gene: TRBJ2-2
abundance: NA
d_gene: NA
CDR3nt: TGTGCCAGCAGTGGAACAGCCACCGGGGAGCTGTTTTTT
CDR3aa: CASSGTATGELFF

v_gene: TRBV29-1
j_gene: TRBJ2-7
abundance: NA
d_gene: TRBD2
CDR3nt: TGCAGCTTCACCGGGACTAGCGTTTCCTACGAGCAGTACTTC
CDR3aa: CSFTGTSVSYEQYF

v_gene: TRBV7-3
j_gene: TRBJ1-1
abundance: NA
d_gene: TRBD1
CDR3nt: TGTGCCAGCAGCTTAATGGGTCAGGGGGCCACTGAAGCTTTCTTT
CDR3aa: CASSLMGQGATEAFF

v_gene: TRBV30
j_gene: TRBJ1-1
abundance: NA
d_gene: TRBD1
CDR3nt: TGTGCCTGGAGGGGACAGGGAAACACTGAAGCTTTCTTT
CDR3aa: CAWRGQGNTEAFF

v_gene: TRBV14
j_gene: TRBJ2-3
abundance: NA
d_gene: NA
CDR3nt: TGTGCCAGCAGCCAGTACGCGGGACCCACAGATACGCAGTATTTT
CDR3aa: CASSQYAGPTDTQYF

v_gene: TRBV6-4
j_gene: TRBJ2-3
abundance: NA
d_gene: TRBD2
CDR3nt: TGTGCCAGCACCTCTAGCCGGGAGGGCCGGGTGTACACAGATACGCAGTATTTT
CDR3aa: CASTSSREGRVYTDTQYF

v_gene: TRBV6-1
j_gene: TRBJ2-7
abundance: NA
d_gene: TRBD2
CDR3nt: TGTGCCAGCAGTACCGGTAGCGGGCTAGCCTACGAGCAGTACTTC
CDR3aa: CASSTGSGLAYEQYF